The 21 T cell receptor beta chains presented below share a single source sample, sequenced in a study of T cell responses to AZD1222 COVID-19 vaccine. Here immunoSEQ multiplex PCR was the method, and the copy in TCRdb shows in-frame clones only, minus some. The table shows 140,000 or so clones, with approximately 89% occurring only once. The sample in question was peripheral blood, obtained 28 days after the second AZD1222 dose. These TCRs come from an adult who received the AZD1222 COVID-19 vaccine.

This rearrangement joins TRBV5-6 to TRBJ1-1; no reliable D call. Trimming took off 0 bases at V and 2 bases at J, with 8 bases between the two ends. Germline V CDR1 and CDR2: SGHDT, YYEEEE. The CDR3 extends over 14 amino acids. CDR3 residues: CASSLDRFNTEAFF. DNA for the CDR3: TGTGCCAGCAGCTTGGACAGATTTAACACTGAAGCTTTCTTT.

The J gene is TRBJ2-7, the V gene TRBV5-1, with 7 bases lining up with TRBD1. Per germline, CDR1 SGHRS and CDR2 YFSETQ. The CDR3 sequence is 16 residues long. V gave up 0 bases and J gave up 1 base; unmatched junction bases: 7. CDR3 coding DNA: TGCGCCAGCAGCTTGGCGGTGACAGGGACGTCCTACGAGCAGTACTTC. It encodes CASSLAVTGTSYEQYF. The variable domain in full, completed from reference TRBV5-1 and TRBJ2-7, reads KAGVTQTPRYLIKTRGQQVTLSCSPISGHRSVSWYQQTPGQGLQFLFEYFSETQRNKGNFPGRFSGRQFSNSRSEMNVSTLELGDSALYLCASSLAVTGTSYEQYFGPGTRLTVT.

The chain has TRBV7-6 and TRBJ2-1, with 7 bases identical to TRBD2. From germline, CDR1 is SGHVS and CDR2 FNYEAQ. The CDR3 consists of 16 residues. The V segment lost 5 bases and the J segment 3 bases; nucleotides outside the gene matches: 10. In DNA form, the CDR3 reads TGTGCCAGCAGCCCCATCGCGGCTAGCGGCTACAATGAGCAGTTCTTC. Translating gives CASSPIAASGYNEQFF.

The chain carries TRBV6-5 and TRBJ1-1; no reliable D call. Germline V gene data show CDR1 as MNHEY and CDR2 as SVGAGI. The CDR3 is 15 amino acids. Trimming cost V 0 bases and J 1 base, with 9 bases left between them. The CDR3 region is CASSYSGFGNTEAFF. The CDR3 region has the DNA TGTGCCAGCAGTTACTCAGGGTTTGGGAACACTGAAGCTTTCTTT.

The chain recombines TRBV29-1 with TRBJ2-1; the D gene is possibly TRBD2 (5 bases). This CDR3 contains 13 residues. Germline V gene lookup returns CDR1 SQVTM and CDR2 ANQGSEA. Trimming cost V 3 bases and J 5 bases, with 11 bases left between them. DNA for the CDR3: TGCAGCGTTGAGGATACTAGAGACAATGAGCAGTTCTTC. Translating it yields CSVEDTRDNEQFF.

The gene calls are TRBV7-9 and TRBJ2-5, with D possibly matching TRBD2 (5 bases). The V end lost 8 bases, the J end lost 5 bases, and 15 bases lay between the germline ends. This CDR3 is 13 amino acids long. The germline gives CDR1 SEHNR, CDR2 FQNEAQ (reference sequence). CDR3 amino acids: CASLPASQETQYF. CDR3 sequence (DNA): TGTGCCAGCCTCCCGGCTAGCCAGGAGACCCAGTACTTC.

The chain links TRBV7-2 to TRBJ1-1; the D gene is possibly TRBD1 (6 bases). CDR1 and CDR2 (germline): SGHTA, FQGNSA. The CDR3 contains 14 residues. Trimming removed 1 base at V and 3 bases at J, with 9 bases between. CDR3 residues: CASSLVNRDTEAFF. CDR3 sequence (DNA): TGTGCCAGCAGCTTAGTGAACAGGGACACTGAAGCTTTCTTT.

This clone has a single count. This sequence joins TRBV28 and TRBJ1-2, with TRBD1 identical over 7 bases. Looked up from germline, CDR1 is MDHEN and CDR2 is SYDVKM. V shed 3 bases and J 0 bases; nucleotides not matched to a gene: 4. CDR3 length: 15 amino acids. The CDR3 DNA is TGTGCCAGCAGTTTTCAGGGACAGTCTAACTATGGCTACACCTTC. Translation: CASSFQGQSNYGYTF.

The CDR3 DNA reads as TGTGCCAGCAGCTGGGGCCAGGGCACAGATACGCAGTATTTT. Its translation: CASSWGQGTDTQYF. The chain has TRBV7-2 and TRBJ2-3; a possible D gene is TRBD1 (5 bases). Germline assignment: CDR1 SGHTA and CDR2 FQGNSA. The CDR3 is made up of 14 amino acids. Trimming removed 4 bases at V and 1 base at J, with 9 bases between.

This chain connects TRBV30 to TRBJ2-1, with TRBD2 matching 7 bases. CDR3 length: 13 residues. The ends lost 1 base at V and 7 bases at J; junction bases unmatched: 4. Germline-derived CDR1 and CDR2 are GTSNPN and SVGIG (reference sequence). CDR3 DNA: TGTGCCTGGAGTGCTTATAGCGGGAATGAGCAGTTCTTC. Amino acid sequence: CAWSAYSGNEQFF. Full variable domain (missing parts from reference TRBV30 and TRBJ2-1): SQTIHQWPATLVQPVGSPLSLECTVEGTSNPNLYWYRQAAGRGLQLLFYSVGIGQISSEVPQNLSASRPQDRQFILSSKKLLLSDSGFYLCAWSAYSGNEQFFGPGTRLTVL.

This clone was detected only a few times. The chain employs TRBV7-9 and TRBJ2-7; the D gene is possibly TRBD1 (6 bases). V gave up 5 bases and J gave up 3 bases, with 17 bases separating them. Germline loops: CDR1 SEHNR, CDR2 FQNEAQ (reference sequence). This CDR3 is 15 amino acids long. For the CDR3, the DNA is TGTGCCAGCAGCCTCTATCCGGGACACCTCTACGAGCAGTACTTC. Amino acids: CASSLYPGHLYEQYF. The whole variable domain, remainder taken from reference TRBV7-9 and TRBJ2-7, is DTGVSQNPRHKITKRGQNVTFRCDPISEHNRLYWYRQTLGQGPEFLTYFQNEAQLEKSRLLSDRFSAERPKGSFSTLEIQRTEQGDSAMYLCASSLYPGHLYEQYFGPGTRLTVT.

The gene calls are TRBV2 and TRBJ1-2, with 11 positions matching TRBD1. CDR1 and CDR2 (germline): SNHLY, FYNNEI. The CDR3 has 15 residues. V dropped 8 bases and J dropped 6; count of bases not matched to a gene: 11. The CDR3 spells CASRFRDRGVDGYTF. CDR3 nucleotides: TGTGCCAGCCGATTCCGGGACAGGGGGGTTGATGGCTACACCTTC.

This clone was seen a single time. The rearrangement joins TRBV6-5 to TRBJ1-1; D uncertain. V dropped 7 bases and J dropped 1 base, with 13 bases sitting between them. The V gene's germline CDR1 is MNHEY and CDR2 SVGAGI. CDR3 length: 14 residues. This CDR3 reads CASIARATNTEAFF. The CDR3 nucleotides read TGTGCCAGCATTGCGAGAGCCACGAACACTGAAGCTTTCTTT.

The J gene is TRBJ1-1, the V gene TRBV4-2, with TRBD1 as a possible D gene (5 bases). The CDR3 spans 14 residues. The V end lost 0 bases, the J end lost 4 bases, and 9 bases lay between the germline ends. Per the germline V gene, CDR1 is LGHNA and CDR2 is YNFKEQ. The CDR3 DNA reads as TGTGCCAGCAGCCAAGATGGGGGGAGCACTGAAGCTTTCTTT. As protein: CASSQDGGSTEAFF.

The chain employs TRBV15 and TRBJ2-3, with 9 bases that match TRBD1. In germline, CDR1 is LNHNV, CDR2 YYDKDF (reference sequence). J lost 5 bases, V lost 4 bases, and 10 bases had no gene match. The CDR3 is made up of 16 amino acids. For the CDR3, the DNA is TGTGCCACCAGCAAGGAACCGGGACAGGGAAGAGATACGCAGTATTTT. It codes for CATSKEPGQGRDTQYF.

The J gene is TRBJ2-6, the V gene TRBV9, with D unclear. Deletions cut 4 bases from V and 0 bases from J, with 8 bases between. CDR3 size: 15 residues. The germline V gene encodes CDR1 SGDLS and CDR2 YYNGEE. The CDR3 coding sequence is TGTGCCAGCAGCCCCCCAGACTCTGGGGCCAACGTCCTGACTTTC. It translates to CASSPPDSGANVLTF.

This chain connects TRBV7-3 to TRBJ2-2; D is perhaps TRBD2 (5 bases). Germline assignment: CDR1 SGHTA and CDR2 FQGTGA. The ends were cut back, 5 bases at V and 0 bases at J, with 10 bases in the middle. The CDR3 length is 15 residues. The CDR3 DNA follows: TGTGCCAGCAGCGAGACTACAGCGAACACCGGGGAGCTGTTTTTT. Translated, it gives CASSETTANTGELFF.

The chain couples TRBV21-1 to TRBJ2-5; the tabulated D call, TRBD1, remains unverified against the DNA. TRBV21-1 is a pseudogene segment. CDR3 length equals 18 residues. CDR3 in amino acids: CASSKIFRGQPSQETQYF. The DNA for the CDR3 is TGTGCCAGCAGTAAAATTTTTCGCGGACAGCCCTCACAAGAGACCCAGTACTTC.

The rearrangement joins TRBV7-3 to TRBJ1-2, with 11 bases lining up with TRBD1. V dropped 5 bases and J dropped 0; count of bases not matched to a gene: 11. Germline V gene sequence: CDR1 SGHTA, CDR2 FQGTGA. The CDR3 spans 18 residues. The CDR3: CASSLGPGQGDPNYGYTF. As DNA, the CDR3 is TGTGCCAGCAGCCTGGGCCCGGGACAGGGGGATCCTAACTATGGCTACACCTTC.

The CDR3 loop is CASSGPGTVGASGANVLTF. The CDR3, as DNA: TGTGCCAGCAGCGGCCCCGGGACGGTGGGGGCCTCTGGGGCCAACGTCCTGACTTTC. V gene TRBV7-9 combines with J gene TRBJ2-6; weak D call: TRBD1 (6 bases). The CDR3 is made up of 19 amino acids. Germline V lookup: CDR1 SEHNR, CDR2 FQNEAQ (reference sequence). Deletions cut 5 bases from V and 0 bases from J, with 20 bases between.

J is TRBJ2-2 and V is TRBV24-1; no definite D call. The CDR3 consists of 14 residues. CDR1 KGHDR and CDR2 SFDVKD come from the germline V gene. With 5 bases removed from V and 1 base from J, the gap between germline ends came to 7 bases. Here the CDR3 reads CATSALGNTGELFF. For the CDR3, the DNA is TGTGCCACCAGTGCACTGGGGAACACCGGGGAGCTGTTTTTT.